The text below deals with one TCR beta chain. Its antigen has not been determined. No base quality information exists; no much larger clone differs at one position. This specimen comes from a study of T cell changes during pregnancy in multiple sclerosis (dated by TCRdb to about 2019). For the study in its entirety: In women with multiple sclerosis, the researchers looked at how the T cell repertoire shifted as pregnancy progressed.

Clipping removes 3 bases from V and 5 bases from J, with 6 as the unmatched junction base count. For CDR1 and CDR2, the germline V gene lists KGHSH and LQKENI. CDR3 length: 15 amino acids, cysteine to phenylalanine. Of the read, only the CDR3 DNA is kept; its 45 bases are in frame from base 1. The library was obtained by the immunoSEQ multiplex PCR assay. Entries here come from immuneACCESS through TCRdb and include only in-frame sequences with V and J called. Some clones fail to appear in such tables; in the studies checked, an unresolved V gene covers under half of the shortfall, and the cause of the remainder is unknown. Within this sample are 70,000 or so clones, with 80% to 95% of them counted one time only. In total, the top ten clones hold just under 2% of the sample.

The sequence links TRBV18 to TRBJ2-7; TRBD1 aligns with 11 central bases. This sequence was found in a female donor in good health, enrolled as a control in a pregnancy study. The sample was peripheral blood, taken in the third trimester of pregnancy. This receptor carries the CDR3 CASSPLGQGGHEQYF. The sequence in DNA is TGTGCCAGCTCACCCCTGGGACAGGGGGGTCACGAGCAGTACTTC.